This T cell receptor beta chain was sequenced in a study of blood T cell repertoires in COVID-19. Study-wide context: Samples taken during acute and convalescent COVID-19 were collected in the United States, Italy and Spain. Sample material is recorded as cDNA or gDNA derived from T cells, B-cell-depleted T cells, or PBMCs.

In the original processing: Estimated nucleated cell counts came from reference gene primer amplification. The method was immunoSEQ multiplex PCR; TCRdb's version includes in-frame clones alone and lacks a portion of them. That table supplies the V and J calls and clone size; D and trimming were determined from the DNA. Of approximately 97,000 clones detected, roughly 92% appear once; the ten largest clones hold roughly 2.1%. This CDR3 has 15 amino acids. After removal of 3 bases from V and 7 bases from J, the junction contained 3 bases not matched to a gene. The germline V gene has CDR1 SSHAT and CDR2 FNYEAQ (reference sequence). Recruited during active infection, patients (from Seattle) were subsequently followed longitudinally.

The chain carries TRBV7-7 and TRBJ2-1; 13 positions agree with TRBD2. Sequenced material: peripheral blood. The sequence was obtained from a woman aged 45-59 years with COVID-19, enrolled during active disease. DNA of the CDR3: TGTGCCAGCAGCTTGGGGACTAGCGGGAAGAATGAGCAGTTCTTC. Translating it yields CASSLGTSGKNEQFF.